Each of the 3 T cell receptor beta chains below was sequenced from the same sample in a study of T cell responses to AZD1222 COVID-19 vaccine. Only in-frame clones appear in the TCRdb table, and some are missing; sequencing was by immunoSEQ multiplex PCR. The profile covers about 100,000 clones, with approximately 89% appearing a single time and more than 3.5% taken by the ten largest. The sequenced sample was peripheral blood, obtained on day 0 of MenACWY control vaccination. All receptors derive from an adult in good health.

This chain connects TRBV4-3 to TRBJ1-1; D gene uncertain. V lost 0 bases, J lost 4 bases, and 12 bases lay in between. The CDR3 contains 15 residues. Germline loops: CDR1 LGHNA, CDR2 YSLEER. CDR3: CASSQDVRVRTEAFF. The CDR3 DNA sequence: TGCGCCAGCAGCCAAGATGTACGGGTGCGCACTGAAGCTTTCTTT.

The rearrangement uses TRBV6-5 and TRBJ1-5; D ambiguous. Germline assignment: CDR1 MNHEY and CDR2 SVGAGI. The CDR3 length is 14 residues. The V gene lost 2 bases and the J gene lost 7 bases, with 12 bases spanning the gap. The CDR3 sequence is CASSYDPRGQPQHF. DNA of the CDR3: TGTGCCAGCAGTTACGATCCTCGTGGGCAGCCCCAGCATTTT.

The chain uses TRBV7-2 and TRBJ1-1; no definite D call. Germline CDR1 and CDR2: SGHTA and FQGNSA. V lost 7 bases to trimming and J lost 7 bases, with 19 bases between them. The CDR3 runs to 14 residues. The CDR3 nucleotides are TGTGCCAGCACCCTAATAGGGCGGGGAGTTGAAGCTTTCTTT. Protein product: CASTLIGRGVEAFF. Supplemented by reference TRBV7-2 and TRBJ1-1, the full variable domain reads GAGVSQSPSNKVTEKGKDVELRCDPISGHTALYWYRQSLGQGLEFLIYFQGNSAPDKSGLPSDRFSAERTGGSVSTLTIQRTQQEDSAVYLCASTLIGRGVEAFFGQGTRLTVV.